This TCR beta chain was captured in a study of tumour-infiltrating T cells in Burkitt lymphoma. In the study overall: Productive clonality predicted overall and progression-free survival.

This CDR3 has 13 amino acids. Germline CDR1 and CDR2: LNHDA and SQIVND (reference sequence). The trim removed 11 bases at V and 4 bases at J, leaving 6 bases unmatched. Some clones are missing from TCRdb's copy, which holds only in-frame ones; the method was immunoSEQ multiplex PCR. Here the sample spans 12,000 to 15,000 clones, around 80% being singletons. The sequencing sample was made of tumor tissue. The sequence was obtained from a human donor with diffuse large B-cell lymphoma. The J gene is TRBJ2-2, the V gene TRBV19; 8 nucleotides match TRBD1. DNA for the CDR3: TGTGCCGTGGAAACAGGGGGCACCGGGGAGCTGTTTTTT. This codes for CAVETGGTGELFF.